Each of the 21 T cell receptor beta chains below was sequenced from the same sample in a study of shared clonotypes between healthy human individuals. TCRdb's table, derived via immunoSEQ multiplex PCR, lists solely in-frame clones and lacks some. The sample contains approximately 1,500,000 clones, 95% to 99% of which appear only once. Sequencing used naive CD4+ T cells sorted from blood. Regarding subset: CD45RA+ positively selected. The receptors were sampled from a man between 25 and 39 years old in good health.

The rearrangement uses TRBV5-1 and TRBJ2-3; weak D call: TRBD2 (6 bases). V was pared by 0 bases and J by 4 bases, with 12 bases between. The germline V gene encodes CDR1 SGHRS and CDR2 YFSETQ. CDR3 length equals 15 residues. In DNA form, the CDR3 reads TGCGCCAGCAGCTTGGCGGTCTGGGGGGCAGATACGCAGTATTTT. It translates to CASSLAVWGADTQYF.

The chain links TRBV19 to TRBJ1-2; TRBD1 might be the D (6 bases). V lost 5 bases and J 3 bases, leaving 16 bases between the germline ends. Germline CDR1 and CDR2: LNHDA and SQIVND (reference sequence). The CDR3 consists of 15 residues. The CDR3 bases are TGTGCCAGTAGTCCCCTCGGCGGGGGCCACTATGGCTACACCTTC. As protein: CASSPLGGGHYGYTF.

Turning to this clone: The same CDR3 can be traced to other DNA sequences in this sample. The gene calls are TRBV5-1 and TRBJ1-2; 8 nucleotides align to TRBD1. This CDR3 comprises 15 residues. Germline values: CDR1 SGHRS, CDR2 YFSETQ. The ends lost 3 bases at V and 4 bases at J; junction bases unmatched: 8. CDR3 nucleotides: TGCGCCAGCAGCTCCGGGACAGGAATCATCTATGGCTACACCTTC. It translates to CASSSGTGIIYGYTF.

The chain couples TRBV5-1 to TRBJ2-3; no reliable D call. Germline V gene lookup returns CDR1 SGHRS and CDR2 YFSETQ. CDR3 length: 15 amino acids. Trimming cost V 1 base and J 0 bases, with 9 bases left between them. CDR3 in amino acids: CASSLFLGSTDTQYF. CDR3 nucleotides: TGCGCCAGCAGCTTGTTTTTGGGAAGCACAGATACGCAGTATTTT.

This chain links TRBV29-1 with TRBJ1-5; D is unclear. Germline lookup yields CDR1 SQVTM and CDR2 ANQGSEA. This CDR3 region has 14 residues. V gave up 5 bases and J gave up 4 bases, with 15 bases separating them. This CDR3 is CSVYLRQRNQPQHF. In nucleotides, the CDR3 is TGCAGCGTTTACTTGCGGCAGCGAAATCAGCCCCAGCATTTT.

This chain joins TRBV5-1 and TRBJ1-2, with D perhaps TRBD1 (6 bases). Germline CDR1 SGHRS, CDR2 YFSETQ. The CDR3 sequence is 14 residues long. V dropped 1 base and J dropped 5 bases, with 12 bases sitting between them. The CDR3 spells CASSLRSGEYGYTF. The CDR3 DNA sequence: TGCGCCAGCAGCTTGAGGTCAGGGGAGTATGGCTACACCTTC.

The V and J genes are TRBV5-1 and TRBJ2-2, with D possibly called TRBD1 or TRBD2 (7 bases each). The germline gives CDR1 SGHRS, CDR2 YFSETQ. The CDR3 consists of 15 residues. Trimming removed 4 bases at V and 6 bases at J, with 16 bases between. CDR3 sequence: CASSGTRGRAGELFF. In nucleotides, the CDR3 is TGCGCCAGCAGCGGTACCAGGGGGAGGGCCGGGGAGCTGTTTTTT.

The gene calls are TRBV27 and TRBJ2-3, with unresolved D. Trimming shortened V by 0 bases and J by 7 bases, and 17 bases separated the two germline ends. The CDR3 totals 16 residues. CDR1 and CDR2 (germline): MNHEY, SMNVEV (reference sequence). In DNA, the CDR3 is TGTGCCAGCAGTTTATCAGGTCTTTCGACGGCCTATACGCAGTATTTT. Translation: CASSLSGLSTAYTQYF.

The V and J genes are TRBV7-2 and TRBJ1-1; D is perhaps TRBD1 (5 bases). Germline V gene data show CDR1 as SGHTA and CDR2 as FQGNSA. This CDR3 is 13 amino acids long. V was clipped by 5 bases and J by 9 bases, with 16 bases between them. Here the CDR3 DNA reads TGTGCCAGCAGCACCGGACATGGGTTTCAAGCTTTCTTT. Translating gives CASSTGHGFQAFF.

V is TRBV6-1 and J is TRBJ1-1; D ambiguous. Germline V lookup: CDR1 MNHNS, CDR2 SASEGT. The V end was cut by 7 bases, the J end by 3 bases, with 6 bases between. The CDR3 contains 11 residues. The CDR3 coding sequence is TGTGCCAGCATCGCCTACACTGAAGCTTTCTTT. This translates into CASIAYTEAFF.

This clone was detected a few times. The sample has other DNA sequences that encode this CDR3 too. The CDR3 nucleotides read TGTGCCAGCAGCCCCGGGACAACTAATGAAAAACTGTTTTTT. Amino acid sequence: CASSPGTTNEKLFF. The chain uses TRBV5-5 and TRBJ1-4; D is uncertain. The V gene's germline CDR1 is SGHKS and CDR2 YYEKEE (reference sequence). V lost 4 bases and J 0 bases, leaving 7 bases between the germline ends. The CDR3 spans 14 residues.

The rearrangement joins TRBV21-1 to TRBJ2-5; TRBD2, the table's D call, lacks a check against the DNA. TRBV21-1 is tagged as a pseudogene. The CDR3 loop spans 17 amino acids. The CDR3 region is CASSKALQGGIHETQYF. The CDR3, as DNA: TGTGCCAGCAGCAAAGCGTTACAGGGAGGGATCCACGAGACCCAGTACTTC.

The chain uses TRBV5-1 and TRBJ2-7; possibly TRBD2 for D (5 bases). The CDR3 is 14 amino acids. The V end was cut by 4 bases, the J end by 6 bases, with 17 bases between. Germline loops: CDR1 SGHRS, CDR2 YFSETQ. The CDR3 region is CASSQLAVMSEQYF. CDR3 bases: TGCGCCAGCAGCCAGCTAGCTGTAATGTCCGAGCAGTACTTC.

The chain joins TRBV7-8 to TRBJ1-1; TRBD1 matches at 8 bases. Germline V lookup: CDR1 SGHVS, CDR2 FQNEAQ. The CDR3 has 17 residues. The J segment lost 1 base and the V segment lost 5 bases, leaving 12 bases of the junction unmatched. In nucleotides, the CDR3 is TGTGCCAGCAGCGTATTTATCCAGGGGGCGGGGAACACTGAAGCTTTCTTT. This codes for CASSVFIQGAGNTEAFF.

This clone was seen a single time. This chain uses TRBV5-6 with TRBJ2-7, with 9 bases matching TRBD1. From germline, CDR1 is SGHDT and CDR2 YYEEEE. CDR3 size: 15 residues. Trimming at V came to 1 base and at J to 4 bases, leaving 6 bases not matched to a gene. The CDR3 loop is CASSLRGQGEYEQYF. The CDR3 coding sequence is TGTGCCAGCAGCTTGAGGGGACAGGGTGAATACGAGCAGTACTTC.

V and J are TRBV19 and TRBJ1-3; D gene uncertain. With 3 bases removed from V and 0 bases from J, the gap between germline ends came to 9 bases. This CDR3 comprises 15 residues. The germline V gene has CDR1 LNHDA and CDR2 SQIVND (reference sequence). CDR3 sequence reads: CASSISRPSGNTIYF. In DNA form, the CDR3 reads TGTGCCAGTAGTATCTCCAGACCCTCTGGAAACACCATATATTTT.

The chain carries TRBV6-5 and TRBJ1-2, with TRBD1 as a possible D gene (6 bases). Germline-derived CDR1 and CDR2 are MNHEY and SVGAGI. Trimming removed 6 bases from V and 5 bases from J, with 13 bases in between. This CDR3 has 13 residues. The CDR3 DNA follows: TGTGCCAGCAGCACCAGCAGGGGATATGGCTACACCTTC. As protein: CASSTSRGYGYTF.

This clone was counted a single time. V usage is TRBV29-1 and J usage is TRBJ2-7; D might be TRBD1 (5 bases). The CDR3 runs 14 residues. V was clipped by 4 bases and J by 7 bases, with 20 bases between them. Per germline, CDR1 SQVTM and CDR2 ANQGSEA. DNA for the CDR3: TGCAGCGTTGTGGATGGGGCCAAGCCGCGGGAGCAGTACTTC. Translated: CSVVDGAKPREQYF.

The V and J genes are TRBV29-1 and TRBJ1-1; 8 bases fit TRBD1. This CDR3 is built from 10 residues. Germline trimming cut 8 bases from V and 6 bases from J; bases unmatched to any gene: 2. CDR1 SQVTM and CDR2 ANQGSEA come from the germline V gene. The CDR3 loop reads CSSDRAEAFF. In nucleotides, the CDR3 is TGCAGCTCGGACAGGGCTGAAGCTTTCTTT.

The rearrangement links TRBV5-1 to TRBJ2-1; D is possibly TRBD2 (6 bases). This CDR3 is built from 14 residues. CDR1 and CDR2 from the germline V gene are SGHRS and YFSETQ. V was pared by 4 bases and J by 8 bases, with 16 bases between. This chain's CDR3 is CASSASVPGDEQFF. CDR3 in DNA: TGCGCCAGCAGCGCGTCGGTCCCGGGAGATGAGCAGTTCTTC. The full variable domain, with the rest looked up from reference TRBV5-1 and TRBJ2-1, is KAGVTQTPRYLIKTRGQQVTLSCSPISGHRSVSWYQQTPGQGLQFLFEYFSETQRNKGNFPGRFSGRQFSNSRSEMNVSTLELGDSALYLCASSASVPGDEQFFGPGTRLTVL.

As DNA, the CDR3 is TGTGCCAGTAGTAAAAACTTAGCGGGAGCCAGTTACGAGCAGTACTTC. Residues: CASSKNLAGASYEQYF. The gene calls are TRBV19 and TRBJ2-7; the match to TRBD2 covers 9 bases. This CDR3 has 16 residues. Looked up from germline, CDR1 is LNHDA and CDR2 is SQIVND (reference sequence). With 4 bases clipped from V and 4 bases from J, the junction kept 11 bases outside the gene matches.